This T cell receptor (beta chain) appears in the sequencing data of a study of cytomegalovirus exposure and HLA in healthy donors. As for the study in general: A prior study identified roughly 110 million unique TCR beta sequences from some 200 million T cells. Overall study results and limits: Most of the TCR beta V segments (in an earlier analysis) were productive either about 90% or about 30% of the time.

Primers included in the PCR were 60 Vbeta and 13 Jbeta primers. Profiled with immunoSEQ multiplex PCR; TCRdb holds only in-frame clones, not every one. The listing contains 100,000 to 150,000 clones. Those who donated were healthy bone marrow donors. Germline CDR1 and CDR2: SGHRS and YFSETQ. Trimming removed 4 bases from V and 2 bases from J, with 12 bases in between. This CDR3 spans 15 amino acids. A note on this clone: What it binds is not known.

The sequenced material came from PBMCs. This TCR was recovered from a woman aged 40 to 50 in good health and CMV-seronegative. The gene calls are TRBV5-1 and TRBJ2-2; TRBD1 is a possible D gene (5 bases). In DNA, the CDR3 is TGCGCCAGCAGCCAGGGATCGGTCAACACCGGGGAGCTGTTTTTT. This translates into CASSQGSVNTGELFF.